The following is a T cell receptor (beta chain) sequence with its context. This clone showed up just a few times. No antigen is known for it. No qualities accompany the bases; no much larger clone lies one base away. Collaborating institutions collected whole blood in K2EDTA tubes following their own protocols. For TCRbeta analysis, collaborators shipped samples as frozen whole blood, isolated PBMCs, or DNA extracted from either of those sample types. These data belong to a study of blood T cell repertoires in COVID-19 (dated by TCRdb to the early 2020s). Some background on the complete study: Collaborator samples came from the United States, Italy and Spain and covered acute and convalescent phases of COVID-19. The dataset comprised deeply sampled blood TCRbeta repertoires from subjects exposed to, actively infected with, or recovered from COVID-19. A de-identified subject ID, COVID-19 status, age in years and sex were almost always included in the sample metadata. The prospective study material was composed of cDNA or gDNA derived from T cells, B-cell-depleted T cells, or PBMCs. Samples were obtained from the ongoing ImmuneRACE study (first 160 participants) and from 1,254 subjects provided by 6 global collaborators. Where available, HLA class I and class II types were taken from metadata supplied by the sample provider and were not determined by assay-based typing. A freely available public database, intended as a resource for researchers studying the immune response to SARS-CoV-2, is where the repertoires were released.

The germline V gene sets CDR1 to SGHRS and CDR2 to YFSETQ. Here V drops 0 bases and J drops 5 bases, and the junction holds 5 bases not matched to any gene. The CDR3, from cysteine to phenylalanine, totals 15 residues. Only CDR3 DNA remains: 45 bases, in frame from the first base. The immunoSEQ Assay, a bias-controlled multiplex PCR, was used to amplify TCRbeta CDR3 regions from genomic DNA. From the authors' description of their analysis: Within the assay, amplification of reference gene primers was used to estimate how many nucleated cells each sample contained. To quantify the absolute abundance of each unique TCRbeta CDR3 rearrangement, sequence reads were collapsed and filtered. For each sample, productive Simpson clonality was calculated by taking the square root of Simpson's diversity index across productive rearrangements. TCRdb holds this immuneACCESS table with in-frame rearrangements only. Some clones are missing; in checked studies, unresolved V genes explain under half, and the rest has no known cause. V and J calls and clone size are given by that table; D and trimming were obtained from the DNA. The sample has 200,000 to 250,000 clones on record, 80% to 85% of them singletons. The ten largest clones take up about 5% of the sample.

General conclusions and limits of the study: The amount of clinical and demographic metadata varied by source and participant and was provided uncurated.

This clonotype was obtained from a human donor in a cohort sampled during active COVID-19. Sequences were obtained from peripheral blood. The chain employs TRBV5-1 and TRBJ2-1; TRBD2 aligns with 7 central bases. CDR3 loop: CASSLAGGSNNEQFF. The nucleotide sequence is TGCGCCAGCAGCTTGGCCGGCGGGAGTAACAATGAGCAGTTCTTC.